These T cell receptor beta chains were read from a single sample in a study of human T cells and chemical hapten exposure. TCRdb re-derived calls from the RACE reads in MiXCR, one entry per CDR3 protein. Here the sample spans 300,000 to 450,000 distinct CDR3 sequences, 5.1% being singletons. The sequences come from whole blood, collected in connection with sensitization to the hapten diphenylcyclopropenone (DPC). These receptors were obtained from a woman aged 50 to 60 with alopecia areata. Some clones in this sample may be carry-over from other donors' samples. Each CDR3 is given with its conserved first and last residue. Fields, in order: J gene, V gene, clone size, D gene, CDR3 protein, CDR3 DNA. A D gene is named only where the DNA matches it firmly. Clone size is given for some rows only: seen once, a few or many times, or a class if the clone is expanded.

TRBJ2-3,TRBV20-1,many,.,CSAKALLGEDTDTQYF,TGCAGTGCTAAGGCCCTACTAGGGGAAGACACAGATACGCAGTATTTT
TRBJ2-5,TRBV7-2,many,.,CASSRGAIETQYF,TGTGCCAGCAGCCGGGGGGCGATTGAGACCCAGTACTTC
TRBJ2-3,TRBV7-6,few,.,CASSSRPGGASTDTQYF,TGTGCCAGCAGCTCCCGCCCGGGCGGGGCCAGCACAGATACGCAGTATTTT
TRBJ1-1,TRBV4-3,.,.,CASSQPGMEAFF,TGCGCCAGCAGCCAACCAGGGATGGAGGCTTTCTTT
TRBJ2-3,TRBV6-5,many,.,CASSYRPLTDTQYF,TGTGCCAGCAGTTACCGACCCCTCACAGATACGCAGTATTTT
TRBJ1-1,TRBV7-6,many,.,CASSLEAGYNTEAFF,TGTGCCAGCAGCTTAGAGGCCGGATATAACACTGAAGCTTTCTTT
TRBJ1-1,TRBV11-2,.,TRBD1,CASSLLPGGTEAFF,TGTGCCAGCAGCTTGCTCCCAGGGGGGACTGAAGCTTTCTTT
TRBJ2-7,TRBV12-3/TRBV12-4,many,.,CASSWPGMGVIEQYF,TGTGCCAGCAGTTGGCCGGGCATGGGGGTGATCGAGCAGTACTTC
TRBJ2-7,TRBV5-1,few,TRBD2,CASSFGGVGLAGVYEQYF,TGCGCCAGCAGCTTCGGCGGCGTCGGACTAGCGGGAGTCTACGAGCAGTACTTC
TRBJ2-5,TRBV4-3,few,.,CASSQERPGMGETQYF,TGCGCCAGCAGCCAAGAGCGCCCGGGGATGGGAGAGACCCAGTACTTC
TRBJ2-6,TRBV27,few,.,CASRTASGANVLTF,TGTGCCAGCAGAACTGCCTCTGGGGCCAACGTCCTGACTTTC
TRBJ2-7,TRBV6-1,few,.,CASQIPGIVYEQYF,TGTGCCAGTCAAATTCCGGGGATAGTCTACGAGCAGTACTTC
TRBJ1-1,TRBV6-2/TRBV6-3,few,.,CASSYSRQGGSWTEAFF,TGTGCCAGCAGTTATAGCCGGCAGGGTGGAAGTTGGACTGAAGCTTTCTTT
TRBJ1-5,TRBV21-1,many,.,CASRKETGSYLAQHF,TGTGCCAGCAGAAAGGAGACGGGGTCTTATTTGGCCCAGCATTTT
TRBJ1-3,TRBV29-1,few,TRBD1,CSVEMHGQGIRNTIYF,TGCAGCGTTGAGATGCACGGACAGGGTATTCGAAACACCATATATTTT
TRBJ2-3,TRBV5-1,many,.,CASRWTGSSTDTQYF,TGCGCCAGCCGCTGGACGGGGAGTAGCACAGATACGCAGTATTTT
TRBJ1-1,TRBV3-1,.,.,CASSPKGSGTEAFF,TGTGCCAGCAGCCCGAAAGGGTCGGGGACTGAAGCTTTCTTT
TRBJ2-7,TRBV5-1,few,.,CASSLGQGSHYEQYF,TGCGCCAGCAGCCTCGGTCAGGGCAGCCACTACGAGCAGTACTTC
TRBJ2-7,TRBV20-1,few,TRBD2,CSAREPAGSSYEQYF,TGCAGTGCTAGAGAACCAGCGGGATCCTCCTACGAGCAGTACTTC
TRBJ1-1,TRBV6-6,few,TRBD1,CASSPNHGTGNTEAFF,TGTGCCAGCAGCCCAAATCACGGGACAGGGAACACTGAAGCTTTCTTT
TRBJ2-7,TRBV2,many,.,CASSEVWGSSEQYF,TGTGCCAGCAGTGAAGTTTGGGGTAGCAGCGAGCAGTACTTC
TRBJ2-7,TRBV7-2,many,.,CASSLGSRLTSEQYF,TGTGCCAGCAGCTTAGGGTCCAGGCTCACCTCCGAGCAGTACTTC
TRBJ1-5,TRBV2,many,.,CASSRAYSNRIRDQPQHF,TGTGCCAGCAGTCGAGCCTACTCTAACCGAATAAGGGATCAGCCCCAGCATTTT
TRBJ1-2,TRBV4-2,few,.,CASSQDGGMRGYTF,TGTGCCAGCAGCCAAGATGGGGGAATGCGTGGCTACACCTTC
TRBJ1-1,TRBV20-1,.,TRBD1,CSTGQPNTEAFF,TGCAGTACGGGACAGCCGAACACTGAAGCTTTCTTT
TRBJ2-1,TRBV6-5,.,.,CASSYSTGAHEQFF,TGTGCCAGCAGTTACTCGACGGGGGCGCATGAGCAGTTCTTC
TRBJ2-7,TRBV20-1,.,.,CSASDARGSSYEQYF,TGCAGTGCTAGTGATGCCAGGGGAAGCTCCTACGAGCAGTACTTC
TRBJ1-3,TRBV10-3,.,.,CAMRGKGISGNTIYF,TGTGCCATGCGGGGGAAGGGCATCTCTGGAAACACCATATATTTT
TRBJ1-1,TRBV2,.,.,CASAHTEAFF,TGTGCCAGCGCGCACACTGAAGCTTTCTTT
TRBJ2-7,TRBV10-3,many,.,CAISEFDKGGPAWEQYF,TGTGCCATCAGTGAGTTTGACAAGGGGGGACCGGCGTGGGAGCAGTACTTC
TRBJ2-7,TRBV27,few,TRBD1,CASSTDRLSSYEQYF,TGTGCCAGCAGTACGGACAGGCTTAGCTCCTACGAGCAGTACTTC
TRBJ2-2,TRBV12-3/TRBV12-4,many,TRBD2,CASTLAGGANTGELFF,TGTGCCAGCACCCTGGCGGGGGGCGCAAACACCGGGGAGCTGTTTTTT
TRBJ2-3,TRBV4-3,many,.,CASSPLQTESTDTQYF,TGCGCCAGCAGCCCCTTACAGACGGAGAGCACAGATACGCAGTATTTT
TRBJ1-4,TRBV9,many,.,CASSVALGMDEKLFF,TGTGCCAGCAGCGTAGCGCTGGGGATGGATGAAAAACTGTTTTTT
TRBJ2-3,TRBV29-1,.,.,CSIIRGTDTQYF,TGCAGCATCATCCGGGGGACAGATACGCAGTATTTT
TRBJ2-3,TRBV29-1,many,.,CSDNGGTDTQYF,TGCAGCGACAATGGAGGCACAGATACGCAGTATTTT
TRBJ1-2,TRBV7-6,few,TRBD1,CASSHGTDDYGYTF,TGTGCCAGCAGCCATGGGACAGACGACTATGGCTACACCTTC
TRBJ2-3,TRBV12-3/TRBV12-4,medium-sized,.,CASSFSTDTQYF,TGTGCCAGCAGCTTTAGCACAGATACGCAGTATTTT
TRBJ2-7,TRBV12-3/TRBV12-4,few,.,CASGFGGALEQYF,TGTGCCAGCGGGTTCGGGGGAGCGCTTGAGCAGTACTTC
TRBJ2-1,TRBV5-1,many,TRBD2,CASSLSGGASNEQFF,TGCGCCAGCAGCCTAAGCGGGGGGGCCTCCAATGAGCAGTTCTTC
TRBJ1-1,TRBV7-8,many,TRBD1,CASSFRRGKNTEAFF,TGTGCCAGCAGCTTCCGCAGGGGGAAGAACACTGAAGCTTTCTTT
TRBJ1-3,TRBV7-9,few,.,CASTGWRASGNTIYF,TGTGCCAGCACGGGCTGGAGGGCCTCTGGAAACACCATATATTTT
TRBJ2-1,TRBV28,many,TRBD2,CARGLAGGNEQFF,TGTGCCAGGGGACTAGCGGGAGGTAATGAGCAGTTCTTC
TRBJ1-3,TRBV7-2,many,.,CASSPAGGLFSGNTIYF,TGTGCCAGCAGTCCGGCCGGGGGATTATTCTCTGGAAACACCATATATTTT
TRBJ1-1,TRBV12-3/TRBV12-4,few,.,CASSSGRPTGAFF,TGTGCCAGCAGCTCCGGAAGGCCTACGGGCGCTTTCTTT
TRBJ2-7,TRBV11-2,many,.,CASSSSGPPIEQYF,TGTGCCAGCAGCTCCTCCGGGCCTCCTATCGAGCAGTACTTC
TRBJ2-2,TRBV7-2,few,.,CASSPYRTGELFF,TGTGCCAGCAGCCCCTACCGGACCGGGGAGCTGTTTTTT
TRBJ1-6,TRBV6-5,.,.,CASSWGTDNSPLHF,TGTGCCAGCAGTTGGGGGACGGATAATTCACCCCTCCACTTT
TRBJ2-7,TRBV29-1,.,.,CSVAGTNYEQYF,TGCAGCGTCGCCGGGACAAACTACGAGCAGTACTTC
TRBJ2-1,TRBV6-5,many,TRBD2,CASSYLSGRANEQFF,TGTGCCAGCAGTTATCTCAGCGGGAGGGCCAATGAGCAGTTCTTC
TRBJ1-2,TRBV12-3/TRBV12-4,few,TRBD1,CASSLRQGAIGYTF,TGTGCCAGCAGTTTACGACAGGGGGCTATCGGCTACACCTTC
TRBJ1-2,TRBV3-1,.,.,CASSQNKGTGYGYTF,TGTGCCAGCAGCCAAAACAAGGGAACCGGCTATGGCTACACCTTC
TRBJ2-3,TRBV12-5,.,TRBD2,CASGFIAGDTDTQYF,TGTGCTAGTGGTTTCATAGCGGGGGACACAGATACGCAGTATTTT
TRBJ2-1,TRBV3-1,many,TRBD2,CASSPSPQRETYNEQFF,TGTGCCAGCAGCCCAAGCCCTCAGCGGGAGACCTACAATGAGCAGTTCTTC
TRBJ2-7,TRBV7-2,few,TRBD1,CASSFLGQGYEQYF,TGTGCCAGCAGCTTCCTGGGACAGGGCTACGAGCAGTACTTC
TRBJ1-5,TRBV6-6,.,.,CASSYSTRERYGNQPQHF,TGTGCCAGCAGTTACTCGACTAGGGAGAGGTACGGCAATCAGCCCCAGCATTTT
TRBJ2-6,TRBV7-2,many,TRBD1,CASNPGGETGANVLTF,TGTGCCAGCAACCCAGGGGGCGAAACTGGGGCCAACGTCCTGACTTTC
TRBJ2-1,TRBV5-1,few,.,CASSLAAGLNEFF,TGCGCCAGCAGCTTGGCGGCAGGCCTTAATGAGTTCTTC
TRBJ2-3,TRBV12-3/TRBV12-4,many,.,CASSRAPLGADTQYF,TGTGCCAGTAGTCGGGCCCCCCTAGGGGCAGATACGCAGTATTTT
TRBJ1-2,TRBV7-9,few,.,CASSPARRTGYTF,TGTGCCAGCAGCCCCGCCCGAAGGACAGGCTACACCTTC